The rows below give T cell receptor beta chains drawn from one sample of a study of cytomegalovirus exposure and HLA in healthy donors. Data came from immunoSEQ multiplex PCR; TCRdb stores just in-frame clones and leaves some out. The sample includes more than 65,000 clones, 74% of them seen just once. Sequences were obtained from PBMCs. All receptors come from a woman aged 60 to 75 in good health and CMV-seropositive. The CDR3 runs from the conserved cysteine through the conserved F or W. The order of the fields is CDR3 length, J gene, D gene, V gene, clone size, CDR3 DNA, CDR3 protein. The D gene is left open where the match is weak. The size entry is marked missing in some rows and otherwise reads once, few, many or a size class.

length: 14
J: TRBJ1-1
D: TRBD1
V: TRBV30
size: .
DNA: TGTGCCAAAACTTTGGACAGGGGAGGAACTGAAGCTTTCTTT
CDR3: CAKTLDRGGTEAFF

length: 15
J: TRBJ2-3
D: .
V: TRBV6-5
size: .
DNA: TGTGCCAGCAGTTACTCCCCCGCAGGGACAGATACGCAGTATTTT
CDR3: CASSYSPAGTDTQYF

length: 15
J: TRBJ1-4
D: .
V: TRBV7-9
size: .
DNA: TGTGCCAGCAGCTTAGACAACTACTCGAACGAAAAACTGTTTTTT
CDR3: CASSLDNYSNEKLFF

length: 17
J: TRBJ1-1
D: .
V: TRBV5-1
size: once
DNA: TGCGCCAGCAGCTGGCCCCGTCGACACTTCCTCGGCAAGGAAGCTTTCTTT
CDR3: CASSWPRRHFLGKEAFF

length: 15
J: TRBJ2-2
D: TRBD2
V: TRBV5-1
size: .
DNA: TGCGCCAGCAGCTTAGGGAGCGGGAGCACCGGGGAGCTGTTTTTT
CDR3: CASSLGSGSTGELFF

length: 16
J: TRBJ1-2
D: TRBD1
V: TRBV30
size: .
DNA: TGTGCCTGGAGCCCGACAGGGGCAAGGGAGTTCGATGGCTACACCTTC
CDR3: CAWSPTGAREFDGYTF

length: 14
J: TRBJ2-3
D: TRBD1
V: TRBV29-1
size: once
DNA: TGCAGCCCACGACAGGGCCACTCCACAGATACGCAGTATTTT
CDR3: CSPRQGHSTDTQYF

length: 15
J: TRBJ2-5
D: TRBD2
V: TRBV7-3
size: .
DNA: TGTGCCAGCAGCTCACTCGGGACTACAGAAGAGACCCAGTACTTC
CDR3: CASSSLGTTEETQYF

length: 14
J: TRBJ2-2
D: TRBD1
V: TRBV11-3
size: .
DNA: TGTGCCAGCAGGGGACAGGGGCTTTCCGGGGAGCTGTTTTTT
CDR3: CASRGQGLSGELFF

length: 13
J: TRBJ1-1
D: .
V: TRBV2
size: .
DNA: TGTGCCAGCAGGCGGGCCGAGAACACTGAAGCTTTCTTT
CDR3: CASRRAENTEAFF

length: 14
J: TRBJ1-1
D: TRBD1
V: TRBV5-1
size: .
DNA: TGCGCCAGCAGCTTGGGGGACAGGATCTCTGAAGCTTTCTTT
CDR3: CASSLGDRISEAFF

length: 15
J: TRBJ1-5
D: TRBD1
V: TRBV7-2
size: .
DNA: TGTGCCAGCAGCTTAGACAGGGGGTACAATCAGCCCCAGCATTTT
CDR3: CASSLDRGYNQPQHF

length: 12
J: TRBJ2-7
D: .
V: TRBV19
size: .
DNA: TGTGCCAGTAGTATTGAGGGAGGCGAGCAGTACTTC
CDR3: CASSIEGGEQYF

length: 14
J: TRBJ2-7
D: .
V: TRBV6-5
size: once
DNA: TGTGCCAGCAGTCATGGACAGATTCCCTACGAGCAGTACTTC
CDR3: CASSHGQIPYEQYF

length: 15
J: TRBJ2-3
D: TRBD1
V: TRBV29-1
size: .
DNA: TGCAGCGTCCGACCGGGACAGGGTTACACAGATACGCAGTATTTT
CDR3: CSVRPGQGYTDTQYF

length: 18
J: TRBJ2-6
D: .
V: TRBV4-1
size: .
DNA: TGCGCCAGCAGCCAAAGATACGGCCTGGGGCTAGGGGCCAACGTCCTGACTTTC
CDR3: CASSQRYGLGLGANVLTF

length: 14
J: TRBJ1-3
D: .
V: TRBV5-1
size: .
DNA: TGCGCCAGCAGCTTGGAACCGGCGGTTGGCACCATATATTTT
CDR3: CASSLEPAVGTIYF

length: 13
J: TRBJ1-5
D: TRBD1
V: TRBV2
size: .
DNA: TGTGCCAGCGGACAGGGGGATGGTCAGCCCCAGCATTTT
CDR3: CASGQGDGQPQHF

length: 14
J: TRBJ2-7
D: .
V: TRBV6-1
size: .
DNA: TGTGCCAGCGGCCCCTCCCTGGGGGCCACCTGGCAGTACTTC
CDR3: CASGPSLGATWQYF

length: 14
J: TRBJ2-2
D: TRBD1
V: TRBV2
size: .
DNA: TGTGCCAGCAGTAGACAGGGGAACACCGGGGAGCTGTTTTTT
CDR3: CASSRQGNTGELFF

length: 15
J: TRBJ2-3
D: TRBD2
V: TRBV10-3
size: .
DNA: TGTGCCATCAGTGATTGGGGCGGGAGTTCTGATACGCAGTATTTT
CDR3: CAISDWGGSSDTQYF

length: 13
J: TRBJ2-3
D: .
V: TRBV11-2
size: .
DNA: TGTGCCAGCAGCTTAGAACCGGTGGATACGCAGTATTTT
CDR3: CASSLEPVDTQYF